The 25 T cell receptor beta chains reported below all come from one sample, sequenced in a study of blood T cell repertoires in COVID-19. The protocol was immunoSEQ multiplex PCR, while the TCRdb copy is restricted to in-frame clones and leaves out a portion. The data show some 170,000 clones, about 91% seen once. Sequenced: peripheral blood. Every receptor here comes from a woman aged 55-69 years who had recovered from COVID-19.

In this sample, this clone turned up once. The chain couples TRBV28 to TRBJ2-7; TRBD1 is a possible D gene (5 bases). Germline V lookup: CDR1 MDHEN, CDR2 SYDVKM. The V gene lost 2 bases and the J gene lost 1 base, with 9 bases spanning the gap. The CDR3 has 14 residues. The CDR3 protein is CASSLPQVSYEQYF. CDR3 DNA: TGTGCCAGCAGTTTACCACAGGTTTCCTACGAGCAGTACTTC. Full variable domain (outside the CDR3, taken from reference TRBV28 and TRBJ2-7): DVKVTQSSRYLVKRTGEKVFLECVQDMDHENMFWYRQDPGLGLRLIYFSYDVKMKEKGDIPEGYSVSREKKERFSLILESASTNQTSMYLCASSLPQVSYEQYFGPGTRLTVT.

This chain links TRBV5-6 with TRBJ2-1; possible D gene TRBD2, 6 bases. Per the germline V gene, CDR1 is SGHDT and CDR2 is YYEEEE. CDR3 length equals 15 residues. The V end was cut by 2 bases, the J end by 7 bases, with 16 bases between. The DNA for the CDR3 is TGTGCCAGCAGCTTCGTAGCGGCCCTAAGGAATGAGCAGTTCTTC. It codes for CASSFVAALRNEQFF.

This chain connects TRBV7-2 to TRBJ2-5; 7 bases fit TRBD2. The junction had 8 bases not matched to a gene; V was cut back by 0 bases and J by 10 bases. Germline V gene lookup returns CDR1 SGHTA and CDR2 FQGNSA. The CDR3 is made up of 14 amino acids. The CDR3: CASSLAGGQTRQYF. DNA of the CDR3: TGTGCCAGCAGCTTAGCGGGAGGGCAGACCCGCCAGTACTTC.

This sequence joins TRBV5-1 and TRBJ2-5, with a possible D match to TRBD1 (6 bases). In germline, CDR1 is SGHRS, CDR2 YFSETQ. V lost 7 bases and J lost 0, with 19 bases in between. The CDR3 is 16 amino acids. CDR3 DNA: TGCGCCAGCTCGGAACCAGCAGGACAGCACCAAGAGACCCAGTACTTC. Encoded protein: CASSEPAGQHQETQYF.

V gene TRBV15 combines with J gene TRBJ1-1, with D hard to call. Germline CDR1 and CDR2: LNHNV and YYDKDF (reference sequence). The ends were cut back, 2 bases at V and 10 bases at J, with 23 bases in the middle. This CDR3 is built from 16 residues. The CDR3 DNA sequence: TGTGCCACCAGCAGACCACCAGCGGCGGGCACTGCCCTAGCTTTCTTT. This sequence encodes CATSRPPAAGTALAFF.

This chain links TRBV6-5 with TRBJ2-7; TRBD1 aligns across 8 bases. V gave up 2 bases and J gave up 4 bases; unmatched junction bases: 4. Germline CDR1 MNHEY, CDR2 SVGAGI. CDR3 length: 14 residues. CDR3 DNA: TGTGCCAGCAGTTACGCAGGGGGCGTGTACGAGCAGTACTTC. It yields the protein CASSYAGGVYEQYF.

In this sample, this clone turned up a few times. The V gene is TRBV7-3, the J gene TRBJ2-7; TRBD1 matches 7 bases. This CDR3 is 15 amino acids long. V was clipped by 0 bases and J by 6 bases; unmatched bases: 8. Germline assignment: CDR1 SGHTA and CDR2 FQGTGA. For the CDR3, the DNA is TGTGCCAGCAGCTTAACTACAGGGGTGGTCGGCGAGCAGTACTTC. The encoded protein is CASSLTTGVVGEQYF.

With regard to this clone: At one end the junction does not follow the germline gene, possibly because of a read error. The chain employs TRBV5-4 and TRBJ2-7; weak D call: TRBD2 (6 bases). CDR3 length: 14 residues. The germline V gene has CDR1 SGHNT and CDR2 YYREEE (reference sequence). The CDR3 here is CASSPEGTDLMGVF. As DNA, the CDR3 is TGTGCCAGCAGCCCTGAGGGGACTGACCTAATGGGTGTCTTC.

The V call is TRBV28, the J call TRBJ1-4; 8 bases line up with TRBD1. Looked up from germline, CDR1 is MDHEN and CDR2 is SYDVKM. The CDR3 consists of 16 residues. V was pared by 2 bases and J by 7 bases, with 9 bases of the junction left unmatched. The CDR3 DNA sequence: TGTGCCAGCAGTTTAACAGGGGGTTCAGGCAGTGAAAAACTGTTTTTT. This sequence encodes CASSLTGGSGSEKLFF. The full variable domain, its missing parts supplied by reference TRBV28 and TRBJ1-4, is DVKVTQSSRYLVKRTGEKVFLECVQDMDHENMFWYRQDPGLGLRLIYFSYDVKMKEKGDIPEGYSVSREKKERFSLILESASTNQTSMYLCASSLTGGSGSEKLFFGSGTQLSVL.

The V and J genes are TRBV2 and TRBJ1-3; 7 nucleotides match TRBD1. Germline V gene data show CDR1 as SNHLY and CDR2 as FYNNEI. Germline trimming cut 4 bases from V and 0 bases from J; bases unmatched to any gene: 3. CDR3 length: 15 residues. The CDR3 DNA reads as TGTGCCAGCAGTGGGACAGGCATCTCTGGAAACACCATATATTTT. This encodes CASSGTGISGNTIYF. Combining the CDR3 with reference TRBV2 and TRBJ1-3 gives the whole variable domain EPEVTQTPSHQVTQMGQEVILRCVPISNHLYFYWYRQILGQKVEFLVSFYNNEISEKSEIFDDQFSVERPDGSNFTLKIRSTKLEDSAMYFCASSGTGISGNTIYFGEGSWLTVV.

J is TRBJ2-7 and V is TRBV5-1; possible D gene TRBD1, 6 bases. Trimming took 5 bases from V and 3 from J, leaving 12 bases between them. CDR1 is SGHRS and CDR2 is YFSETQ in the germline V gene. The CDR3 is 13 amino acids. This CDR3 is CASSFGQIYEQYF. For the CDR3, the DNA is TGCGCCAGCAGTTTTGGACAGATCTACGAGCAGTACTTC.

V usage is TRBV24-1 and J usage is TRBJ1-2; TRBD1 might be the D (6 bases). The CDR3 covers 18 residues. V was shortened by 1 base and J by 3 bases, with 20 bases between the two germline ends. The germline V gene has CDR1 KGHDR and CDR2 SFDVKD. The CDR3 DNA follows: TGTGCCACCAGTGATTTCCCCCCAAATAACAGGGTTGACTATGGCTACACCTTC. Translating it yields CATSDFPPNNRVDYGYTF.

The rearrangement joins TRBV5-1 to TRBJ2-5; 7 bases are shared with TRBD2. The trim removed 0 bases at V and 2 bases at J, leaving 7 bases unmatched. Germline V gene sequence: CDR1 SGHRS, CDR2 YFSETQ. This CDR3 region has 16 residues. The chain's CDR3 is CASSLVTTSWQETQYF. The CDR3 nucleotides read TGCGCCAGCAGCTTGGTAACGACTAGCTGGCAAGAGACCCAGTACTTC.

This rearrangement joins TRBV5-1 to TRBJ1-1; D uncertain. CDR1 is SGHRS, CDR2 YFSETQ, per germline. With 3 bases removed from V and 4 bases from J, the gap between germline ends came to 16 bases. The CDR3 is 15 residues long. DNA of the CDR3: TGCGCCAGCAGCTCGAGACTTATAGGGAGCACTGAAGCTTTCTTT. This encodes CASSSRLIGSTEAFF. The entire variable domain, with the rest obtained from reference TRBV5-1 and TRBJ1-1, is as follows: KAGVTQTPRYLIKTRGQQVTLSCSPISGHRSVSWYQQTPGQGLQFLFEYFSETQRNKGNFPGRFSGRQFSNSRSEMNVSTLELGDSALYLCASSSRLIGSTEAFFGQGTRLTVV.

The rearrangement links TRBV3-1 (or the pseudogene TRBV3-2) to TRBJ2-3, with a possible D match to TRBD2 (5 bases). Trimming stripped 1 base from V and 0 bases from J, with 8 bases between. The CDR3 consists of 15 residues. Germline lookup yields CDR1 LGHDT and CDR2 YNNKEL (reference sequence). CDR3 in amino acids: CASSQGGASTDTQYF. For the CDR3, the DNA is TGTGCCAGCAGCCAAGGGGGAGCTAGCACAGATACGCAGTATTTT.

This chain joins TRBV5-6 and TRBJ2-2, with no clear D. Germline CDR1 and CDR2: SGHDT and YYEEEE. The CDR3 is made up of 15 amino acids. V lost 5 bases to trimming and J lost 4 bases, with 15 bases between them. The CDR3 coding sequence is TGTGCCAGCAGTTACCTGGCGGTTAGCACCGGGGAGCTGTTTTTT. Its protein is CASSYLAVSTGELFF.

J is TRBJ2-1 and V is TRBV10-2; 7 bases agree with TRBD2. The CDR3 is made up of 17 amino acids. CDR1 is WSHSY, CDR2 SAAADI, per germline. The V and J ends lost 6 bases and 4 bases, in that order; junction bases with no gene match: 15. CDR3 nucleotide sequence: TGCGCCAGCAGACGGACTAGTTCAGTCGGACTATACAATGAGCAGTTCTTC. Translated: CASRRTSSVGLYNEQFF.

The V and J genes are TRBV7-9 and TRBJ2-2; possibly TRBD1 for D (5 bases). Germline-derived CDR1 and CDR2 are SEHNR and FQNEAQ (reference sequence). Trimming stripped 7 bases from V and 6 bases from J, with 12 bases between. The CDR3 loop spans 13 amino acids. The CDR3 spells CASTLTGPGELFF. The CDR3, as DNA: TGTGCCAGCACCCTTACAGGCCCCGGGGAGCTGTTTTTT.

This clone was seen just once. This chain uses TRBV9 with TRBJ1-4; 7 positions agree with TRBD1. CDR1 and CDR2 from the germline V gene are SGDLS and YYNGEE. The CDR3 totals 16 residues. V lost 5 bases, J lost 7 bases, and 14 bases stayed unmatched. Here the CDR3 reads CASSKSIRDSGEKLFF. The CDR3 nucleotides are TGTGCCAGCAGTAAGAGCATCCGGGACAGTGGTGAAAAACTGTTTTTT.

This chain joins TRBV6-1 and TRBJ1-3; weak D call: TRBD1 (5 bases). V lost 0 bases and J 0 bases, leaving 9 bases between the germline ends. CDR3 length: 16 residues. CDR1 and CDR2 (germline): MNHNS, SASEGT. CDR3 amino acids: CASSEAGHSSGNTIYF. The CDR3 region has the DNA TGTGCCAGCAGTGAAGCAGGACATTCCTCTGGAAACACCATATATTTT.

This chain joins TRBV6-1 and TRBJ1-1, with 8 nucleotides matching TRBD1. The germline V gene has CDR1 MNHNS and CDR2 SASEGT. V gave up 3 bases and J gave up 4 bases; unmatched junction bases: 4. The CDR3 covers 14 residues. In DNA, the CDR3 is TGTGCCAGCAGTGAGCAGGGGGCGCGCACTGAAGCTTTCTTT. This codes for CASSEQGARTEAFF.

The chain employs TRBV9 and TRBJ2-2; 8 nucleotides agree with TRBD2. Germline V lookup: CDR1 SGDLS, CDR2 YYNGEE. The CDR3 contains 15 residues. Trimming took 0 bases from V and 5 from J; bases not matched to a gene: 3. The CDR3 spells CASSVVERGTGELFF. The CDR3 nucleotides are TGTGCCAGCAGCGTAGTGGAGCGGGGGACCGGGGAGCTGTTTTTT.

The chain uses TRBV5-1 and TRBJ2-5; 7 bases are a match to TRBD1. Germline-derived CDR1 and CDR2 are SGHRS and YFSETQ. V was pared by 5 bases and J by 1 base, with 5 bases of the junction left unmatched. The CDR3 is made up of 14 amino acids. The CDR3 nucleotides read TGCGCCAGCAGTCGGGACAGCATCCAAGAGACCCAGTACTTC. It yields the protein CASSRDSIQETQYF.

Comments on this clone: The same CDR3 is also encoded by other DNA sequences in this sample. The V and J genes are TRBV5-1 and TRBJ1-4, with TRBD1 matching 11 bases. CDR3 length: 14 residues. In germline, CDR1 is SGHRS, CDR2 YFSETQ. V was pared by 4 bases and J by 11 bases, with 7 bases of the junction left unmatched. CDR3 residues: CASSTGTGGEKLFF. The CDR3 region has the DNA TGCGCCAGCAGCACCGGGACAGGGGGGGAGAAACTGTTTTTT.

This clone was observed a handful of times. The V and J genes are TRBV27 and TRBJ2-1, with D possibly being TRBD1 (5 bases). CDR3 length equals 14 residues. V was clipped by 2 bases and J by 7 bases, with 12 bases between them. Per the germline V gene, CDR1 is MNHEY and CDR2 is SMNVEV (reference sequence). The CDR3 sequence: CASSLGASRNEQFF. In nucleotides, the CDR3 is TGTGCCAGCAGTTTAGGGGCTAGTAGAAATGAGCAGTTCTTC.